This T cell receptor (beta chain) appears in the sequencing data of a study of naive and memory T cell subsets. This clonotype is labeled as medium-sized. Its matching antigen is unknown. The germline V gene encodes CDR1 SGHTA and CDR2 FQGNSA. Trimming stripped 5 bases from V and 10 bases from J, with 11 bases between. The CDR3 covers 11 residues. Whole-study findings and limits: Clonotypes here are unpaired alpha or beta chain sequences.

Both TRBC1 and TRBC2 were covered by a beta constant-region primer of two equimolar oligonucleotides. Four rounds of PCR amplified the ligated cDNA using nested alpha and beta constant-region primers plus SP2. TCRdb reanalysed the UMI-ligation and nested PCR reads using MiXCR and keeps one entry per CDR3 protein. The repertoire holds approximately 9,300 distinct CDR3 sequences, 4.5% to 7% seen once, with around 53% in the top ten. The clonotype originates from a human donor in good health. The sample was CD4+ TEMRA cells from blood. Indicated subset: effector memory re-expressing CD45RA, CD45RA+ CD27-. This chain connects TRBV7-2 to TRBJ1-2; unclear D gene. CDR3 DNA: TGTGCCAGCAGCCTTAATGGTGACTACACCTTC. This sequence encodes CASSLNGDYTF.